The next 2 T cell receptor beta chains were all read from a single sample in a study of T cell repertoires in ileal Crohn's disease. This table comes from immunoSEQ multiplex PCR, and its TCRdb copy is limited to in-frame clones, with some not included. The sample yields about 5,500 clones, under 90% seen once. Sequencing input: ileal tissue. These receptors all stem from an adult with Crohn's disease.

DNA of the CDR3: TGTGCCAGCAGCCAAGACAGGGGACTCAATGAGCAGTTCTTC. Protein sequence: CASSQDRGLNEQFF. The chain employs TRBV7-3 and TRBJ2-1, with 8 positions matching TRBD1. CDR1 is SGHTA and CDR2 is FQGTGA in the germline V gene. V lost 5 bases and J lost 6; bases outside the gene matches: 6. The CDR3 is made up of 14 amino acids.

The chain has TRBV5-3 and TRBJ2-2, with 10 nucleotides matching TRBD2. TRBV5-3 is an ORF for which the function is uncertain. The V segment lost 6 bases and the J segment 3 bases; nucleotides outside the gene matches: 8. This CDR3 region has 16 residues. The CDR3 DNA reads TGTGCCAGAAAATTGATCGGACTAGCGGACACCGGGGAGCTGTTTTTT. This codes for CARKLIGLADTGELFF.